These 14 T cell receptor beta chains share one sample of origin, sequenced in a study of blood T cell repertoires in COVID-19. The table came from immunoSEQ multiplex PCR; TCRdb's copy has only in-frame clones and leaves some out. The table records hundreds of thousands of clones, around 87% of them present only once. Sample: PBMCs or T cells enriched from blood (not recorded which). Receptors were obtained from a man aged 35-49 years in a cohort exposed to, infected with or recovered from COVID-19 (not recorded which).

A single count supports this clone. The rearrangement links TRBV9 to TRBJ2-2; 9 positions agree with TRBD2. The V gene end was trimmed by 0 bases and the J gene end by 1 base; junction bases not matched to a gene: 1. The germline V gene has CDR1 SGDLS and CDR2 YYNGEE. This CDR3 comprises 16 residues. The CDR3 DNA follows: TGTGCCAGCAGCGTAGGACTAGCGGAGAACACCGGGGAGCTGTTTTTT. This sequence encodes CASSVGLAENTGELFF. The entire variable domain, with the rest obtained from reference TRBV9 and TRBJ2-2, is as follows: DSGVTQTPKHLITATGQRVTLRCSPRSGDLSVYWYQQSLDQGLQFLIQYYNGEERAKGNILERFSAQQFPDLHSELNLSSLELGDSALYFCASSVGLAENTGELFFGEGSRLTVL.

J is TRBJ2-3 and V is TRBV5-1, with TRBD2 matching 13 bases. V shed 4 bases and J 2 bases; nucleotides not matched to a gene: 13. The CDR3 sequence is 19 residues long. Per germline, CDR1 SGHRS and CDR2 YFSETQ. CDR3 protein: CASSTRTSGRWGLTDTQYF. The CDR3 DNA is TGCGCCAGCAGCACAAGGACTAGCGGGAGATGGGGGCTCACAGATACGCAGTATTTT.

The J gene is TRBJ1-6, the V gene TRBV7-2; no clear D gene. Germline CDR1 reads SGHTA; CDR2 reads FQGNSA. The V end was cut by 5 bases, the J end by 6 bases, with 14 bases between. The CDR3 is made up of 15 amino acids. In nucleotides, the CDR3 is TGTGCCAGCAGCCCCAAACACAGCTTTAATTCACCCCTCCACTTT. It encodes CASSPKHSFNSPLHF.

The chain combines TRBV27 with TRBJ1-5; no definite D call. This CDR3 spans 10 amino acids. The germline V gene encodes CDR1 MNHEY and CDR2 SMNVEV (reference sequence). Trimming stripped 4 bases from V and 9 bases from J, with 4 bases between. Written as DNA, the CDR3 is TGTGCCAGCAGTTGGGCGCCCCAGCATTTT. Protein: CASSWAPQHF.

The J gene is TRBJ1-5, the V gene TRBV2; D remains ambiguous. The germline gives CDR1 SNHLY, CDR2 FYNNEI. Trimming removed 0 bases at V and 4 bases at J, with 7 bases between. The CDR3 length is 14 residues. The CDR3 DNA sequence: TGTGCCAGCAGTGAAGCTAGAAGAAATCAGCCCCAGCATTTT. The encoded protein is CASSEARRNQPQHF.

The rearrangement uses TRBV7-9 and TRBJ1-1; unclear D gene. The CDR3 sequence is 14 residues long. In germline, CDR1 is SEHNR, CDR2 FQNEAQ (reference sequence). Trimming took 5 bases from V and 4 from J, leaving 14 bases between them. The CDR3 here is CASSLLVAITEAFF. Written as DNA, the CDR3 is TGTGCCAGCAGCCTACTAGTGGCTATCACTGAAGCTTTCTTT.

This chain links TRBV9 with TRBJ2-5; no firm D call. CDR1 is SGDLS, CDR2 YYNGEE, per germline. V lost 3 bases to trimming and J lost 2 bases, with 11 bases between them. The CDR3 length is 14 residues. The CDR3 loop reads CASSGANPQETQYF. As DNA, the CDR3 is TGTGCCAGCAGCGGGGCCAACCCTCAAGAGACCCAGTACTTC.

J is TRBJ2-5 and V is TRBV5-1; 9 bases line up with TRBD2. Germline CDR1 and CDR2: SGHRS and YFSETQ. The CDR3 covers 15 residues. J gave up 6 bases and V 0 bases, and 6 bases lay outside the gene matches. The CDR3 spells CASSLAVAGEQTQYF. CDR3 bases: TGCGCCAGCAGCTTGGCTGTAGCGGGAGAGCAGACCCAGTACTTC. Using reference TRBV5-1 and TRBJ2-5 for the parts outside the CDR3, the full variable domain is KAGVTQTPRYLIKTRGQQVTLSCSPISGHRSVSWYQQTPGQGLQFLFEYFSETQRNKGNFPGRFSGRQFSNSRSEMNVSTLELGDSALYLCASSLAVAGEQTQYFGPGTRLLVL.

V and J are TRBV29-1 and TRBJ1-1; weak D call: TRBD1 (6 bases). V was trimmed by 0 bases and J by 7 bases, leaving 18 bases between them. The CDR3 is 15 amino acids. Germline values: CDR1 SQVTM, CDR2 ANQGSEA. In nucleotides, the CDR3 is TGCAGCGTTGAAGAGCAGCAGGGGCTTATGGGTGAAGCTTTCTTT. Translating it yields CSVEEQQGLMGEAFF.

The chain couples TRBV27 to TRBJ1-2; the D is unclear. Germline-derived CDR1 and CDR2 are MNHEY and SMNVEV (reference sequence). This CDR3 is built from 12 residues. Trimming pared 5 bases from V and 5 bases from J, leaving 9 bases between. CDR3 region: CASSHCCYGYTF. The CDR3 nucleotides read TGTGCCAGCAGTCATTGTTGTTATGGCTACACCTTC.

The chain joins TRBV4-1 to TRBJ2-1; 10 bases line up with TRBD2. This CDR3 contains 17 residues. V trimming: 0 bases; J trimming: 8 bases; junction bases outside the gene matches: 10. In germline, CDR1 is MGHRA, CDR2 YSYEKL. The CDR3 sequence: CASSQDKAGGPTDEQFF. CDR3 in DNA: TGCGCCAGCAGCCAAGATAAAGCGGGAGGGCCTACTGATGAGCAGTTCTTC.

CDR3 loop: CASSPIFASQETQYF. CDR3 nucleotide sequence: TGTGCCAGCAGCCCCATTTTTGCGTCCCAAGAGACCCAGTACTTC. This chain connects TRBV7-9 to TRBJ2-5, with D hard to call. Trimming cost V 5 bases and J 1 base, with 14 bases left between them. Germline loops: CDR1 SEHNR, CDR2 FQNEAQ (reference sequence). There are 15 residues in the CDR3.

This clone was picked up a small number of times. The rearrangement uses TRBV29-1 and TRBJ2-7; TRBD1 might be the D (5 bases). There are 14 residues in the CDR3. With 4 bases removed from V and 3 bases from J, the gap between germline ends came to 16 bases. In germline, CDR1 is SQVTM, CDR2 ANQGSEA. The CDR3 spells CSVATGRVDYEQYF. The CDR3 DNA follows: TGCAGCGTTGCGACCGGCAGGGTGGACTACGAGCAGTACTTC.

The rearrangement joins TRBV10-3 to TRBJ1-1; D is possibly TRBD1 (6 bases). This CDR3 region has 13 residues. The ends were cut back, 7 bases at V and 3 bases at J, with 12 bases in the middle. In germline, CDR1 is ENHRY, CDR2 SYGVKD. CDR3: CAITGGAYTEAFF. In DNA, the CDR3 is TGTGCCATCACGGGGGGCGCTTACACTGAAGCTTTCTTT.